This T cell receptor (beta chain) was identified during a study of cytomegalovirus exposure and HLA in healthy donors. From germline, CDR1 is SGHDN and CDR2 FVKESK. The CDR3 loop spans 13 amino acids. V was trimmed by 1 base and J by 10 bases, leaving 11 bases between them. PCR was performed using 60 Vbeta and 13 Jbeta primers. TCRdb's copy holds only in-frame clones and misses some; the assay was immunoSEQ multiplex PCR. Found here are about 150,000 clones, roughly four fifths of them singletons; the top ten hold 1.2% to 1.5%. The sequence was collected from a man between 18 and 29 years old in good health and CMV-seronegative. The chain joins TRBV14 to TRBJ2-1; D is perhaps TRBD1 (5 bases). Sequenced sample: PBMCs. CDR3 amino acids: CASSQVGASEQFF. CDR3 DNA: TGTGCCAGCAGCCAAGTTGGGGCCAGCGAGCAGTTCTTC.